A single TCR beta chain is shown here with its context. The antigen is undetermined. CDR3 length: 13 residues. Germline V lookup: CDR1 MNHEY, CDR2 SVGAGI. The J segment lost 8 bases and the V segment lost 6 bases, leaving 7 bases of the junction unmatched. This specimen belongs to a study of cytomegalovirus exposure and HLA in healthy donors. Donors in the study were healthy people who gave bone marrow. The PCR was carried out with 60 Vbeta primers and 13 Jbeta primers. Generated by immunoSEQ multiplex PCR, the TCRdb table keeps only in-frame clones and is missing some. In the table there are approximately 110,000 clones, more than 65% of which are singletons. Study-wide points: Indistinguishable V segments such as TRBV6-2 and TRBV6-3 were excluded. In a later analysis, CMV-associated beta chains were mostly HLA-associated, it appeared.

This receptor was obtained from a man younger than 40 in good health and CMV-seronegative. Sequencing was performed on PBMCs. The chain recombines TRBV6-5 with TRBJ2-1; 7 bases match TRBD2. CDR3 bases: TGTGCCAGCAGAAAGGGGAGGGACCATGAGCAGTTCTTC. Its protein is CASRKGRDHEQFF.